This T cell receptor (beta chain) derives from a study of graft-versus-host responses after intestinal transplantation. Using immunoSEQ multiplex PCR, the repertoire was profiled, and TCRdb retains in-frame clones only, with some absent. The repertoire holds about 23,000 clones, with over 35% as singletons. Responders labeled with CFSE (about 200,000) were plated with about 200,000 irradiated, violet-dye-labeled stimulators. Here the sequenced sample was alloreactive CD8+ T cells from a mixed lymphocyte reaction culture, taken before transplantation. Documented subset: CFSE-low proliferating T cells sorted from approximately 6-day pre-transplant mixed lymphocyte reaction (GvH or HvG direction). The TCR was taken from a human patient who was an organ donor for intestinal transplantation.

In DNA form, the CDR3 reads TGCGCCAGCAGCTTGGCCCAAAGAATGAGAAACACCATATATTTT. Its protein product is CASSLAQRMRNTIYF. The chain joins TRBV5-1 to TRBJ1-3; the D is unclear. The germline gives CDR1 SGHRS, CDR2 YFSETQ. Trimming left V 0 bases short and J 5 bases short, with 12 bases between. The CDR3 runs to 15 residues.